This TCR beta chain was obtained from a study of T cells in Graves' hyperthyroidism and ophthalmopathy. Study observations and caveats: A model using 13 V-J features told ophthalmopathy apart from stable hyperthyroidism. Ophthalmopathy got predicted by the model a median 6.5 months before its onset.

Stable Graves' hyperthyroidism meant no ophthalmopathy progression within 18 months. The study enrolled patients aged 18 to 65 with newly diagnosed hyperthyroidism of under 2 months' duration. Amplified TCR beta CDR3 regions came from RNA transcripts. A first-round RT-PCR of the TCR CDR3 used the HTBI primer set. TCRdb ran MiXCR on the multiplex PCR reads and lists one entry per CDR3 protein. The sample contains some 770,000 distinct CDR3 sequences, less than 20% of which appear only once. Germline V CDR1 and CDR2: SNHLY, FYNNEI. This CDR3 contains 10 residues. Trimming cost V 7 bases and J 5 bases, with 5 bases left between them. This clonotype was observed many times. Antigen specificity is unknown.

This chain links TRBV2 with TRBJ2-5; D is uncertain. The TCR was taken from a man aged 18 to 29 with Graves' hyperthyroidism. The sequencing input was blood. The CDR3 DNA sequence: TGTGCCAGCACCGGGGAGACCCAGTACTTC. This translates into CASTGETQYF.